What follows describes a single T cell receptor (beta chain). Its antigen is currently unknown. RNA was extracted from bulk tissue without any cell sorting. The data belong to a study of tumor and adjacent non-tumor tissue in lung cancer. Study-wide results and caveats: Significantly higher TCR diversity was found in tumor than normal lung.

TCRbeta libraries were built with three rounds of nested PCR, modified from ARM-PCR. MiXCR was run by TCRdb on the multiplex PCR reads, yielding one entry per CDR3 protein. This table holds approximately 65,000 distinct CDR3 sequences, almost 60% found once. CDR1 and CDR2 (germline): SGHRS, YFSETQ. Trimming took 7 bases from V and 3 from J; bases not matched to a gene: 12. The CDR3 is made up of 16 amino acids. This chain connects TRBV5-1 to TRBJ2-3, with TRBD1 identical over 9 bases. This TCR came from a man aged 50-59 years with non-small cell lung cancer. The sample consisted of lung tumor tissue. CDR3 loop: CASGPEQGALTDTQYF. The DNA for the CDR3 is TGCGCCAGCGGCCCGGAACAGGGGGCCCTGACAGATACGCAGTATTTT.